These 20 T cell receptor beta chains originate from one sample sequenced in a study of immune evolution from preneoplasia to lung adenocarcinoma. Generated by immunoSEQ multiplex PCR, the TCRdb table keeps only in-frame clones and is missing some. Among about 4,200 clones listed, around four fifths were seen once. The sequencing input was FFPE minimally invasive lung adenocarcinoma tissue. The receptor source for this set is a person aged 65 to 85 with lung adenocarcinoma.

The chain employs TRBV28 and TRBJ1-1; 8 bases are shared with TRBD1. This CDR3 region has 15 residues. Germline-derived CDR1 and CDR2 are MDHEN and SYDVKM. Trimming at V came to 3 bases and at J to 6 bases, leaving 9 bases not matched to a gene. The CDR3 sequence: CASSFDRGIWAEAFF. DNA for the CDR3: TGTGCCAGCAGTTTCGACAGGGGAATATGGGCTGAAGCTTTCTTT.

Here the CDR3 reads CSVAGTGADTQYF. As DNA, the CDR3 is TGCAGCGTTGCCGGGACAGGGGCAGATACGCAGTATTTT. J is TRBJ2-3 and V is TRBV29-1; the match to TRBD1 covers 10 bases. There are 13 residues in the CDR3. Germline lookup yields CDR1 SQVTM and CDR2 ANQGSEA. Unmatched junction bases numbered 2, after V lost 4 bases and J lost 4 bases.

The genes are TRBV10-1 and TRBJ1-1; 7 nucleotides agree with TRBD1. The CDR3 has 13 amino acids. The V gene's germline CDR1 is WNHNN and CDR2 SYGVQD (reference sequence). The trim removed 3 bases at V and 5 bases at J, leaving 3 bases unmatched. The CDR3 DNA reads TGCGCCAGCAGTGAAGGCAGGGGGACTGAAGCTTTCTTT. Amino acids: CASSEGRGTEAFF.

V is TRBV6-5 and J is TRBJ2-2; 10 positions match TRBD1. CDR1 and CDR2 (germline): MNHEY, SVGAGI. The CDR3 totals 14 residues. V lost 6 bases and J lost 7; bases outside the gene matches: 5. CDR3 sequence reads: CASRRQGANGELFF. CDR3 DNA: TGTGCCAGCAGGAGACAGGGGGCTAACGGGGAGCTGTTTTTT.

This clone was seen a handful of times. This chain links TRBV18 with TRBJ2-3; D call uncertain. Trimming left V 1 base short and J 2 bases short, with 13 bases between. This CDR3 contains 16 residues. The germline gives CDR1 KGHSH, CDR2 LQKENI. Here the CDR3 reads CASSPLDRGVTDTQYF. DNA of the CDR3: TGTGCCAGCTCACCACTGGACCGCGGTGTCACAGATACGCAGTATTTT. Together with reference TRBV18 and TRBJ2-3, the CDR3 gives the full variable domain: NAGVMQNPRHLVRRRGQEARLRCSPMKGHSHVYWYRQLPEEGLKFMVYLQKENIIDESGMPKERFSAEFPKEGPSILRIQQVVRGDSAAYFCASSPLDRGVTDTQYFGPGTRLTVL.

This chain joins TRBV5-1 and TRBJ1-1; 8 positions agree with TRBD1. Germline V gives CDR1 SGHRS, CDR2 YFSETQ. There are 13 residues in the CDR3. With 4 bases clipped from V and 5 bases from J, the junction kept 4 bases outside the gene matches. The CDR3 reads CASSADRVTEAFF. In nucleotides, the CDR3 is TGCGCCAGCAGCGCGGACAGGGTAACTGAAGCTTTCTTT.

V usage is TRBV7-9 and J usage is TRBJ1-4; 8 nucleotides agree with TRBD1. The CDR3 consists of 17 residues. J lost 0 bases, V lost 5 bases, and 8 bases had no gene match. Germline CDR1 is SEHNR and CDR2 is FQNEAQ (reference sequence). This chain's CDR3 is CASSPGQGSSTNEKLFF. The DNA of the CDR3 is TGTGCCAGCAGCCCAGGACAGGGTTCCTCAACTAATGAAAAACTGTTTTTT.

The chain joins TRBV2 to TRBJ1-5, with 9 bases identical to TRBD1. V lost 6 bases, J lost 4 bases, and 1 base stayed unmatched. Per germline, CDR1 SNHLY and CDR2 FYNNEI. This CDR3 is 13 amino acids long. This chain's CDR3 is CASRGTGNQPQHF. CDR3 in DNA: TGTGCCAGCAGGGGGACAGGGAATCAGCCCCAGCATTTT.

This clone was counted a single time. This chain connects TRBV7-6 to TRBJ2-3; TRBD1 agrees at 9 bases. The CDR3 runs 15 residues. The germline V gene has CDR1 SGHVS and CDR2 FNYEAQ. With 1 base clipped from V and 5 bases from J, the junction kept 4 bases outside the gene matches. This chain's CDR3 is CASSLVGTGRDTQYF. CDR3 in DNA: TGTGCCAGCAGCTTAGTGGGGACAGGGAGAGATACGCAGTATTTT.

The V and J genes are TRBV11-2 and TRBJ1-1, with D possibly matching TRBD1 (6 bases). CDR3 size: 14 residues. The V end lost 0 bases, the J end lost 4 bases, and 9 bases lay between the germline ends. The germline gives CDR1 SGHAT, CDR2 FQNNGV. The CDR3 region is CASSLDPGVTEAFF. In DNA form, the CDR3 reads TGTGCCAGCAGCTTAGATCCAGGGGTCACTGAAGCTTTCTTT.

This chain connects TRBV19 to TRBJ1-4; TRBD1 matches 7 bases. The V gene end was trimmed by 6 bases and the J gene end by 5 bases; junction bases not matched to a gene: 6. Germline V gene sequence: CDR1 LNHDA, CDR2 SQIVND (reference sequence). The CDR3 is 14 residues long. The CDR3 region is CASSRQGSNEKLFF. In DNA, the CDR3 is TGTGCCAGTAGCCGACAGGGATCAAATGAAAAACTGTTTTTT.

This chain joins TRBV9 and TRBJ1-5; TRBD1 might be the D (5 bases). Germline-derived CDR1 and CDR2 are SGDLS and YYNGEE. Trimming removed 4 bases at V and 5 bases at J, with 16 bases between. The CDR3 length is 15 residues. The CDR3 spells CASSPRAGEDQPQHF. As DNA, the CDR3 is TGTGCCAGCAGCCCCCGAGCGGGGGAGGATCAGCCCCAGCATTTT.

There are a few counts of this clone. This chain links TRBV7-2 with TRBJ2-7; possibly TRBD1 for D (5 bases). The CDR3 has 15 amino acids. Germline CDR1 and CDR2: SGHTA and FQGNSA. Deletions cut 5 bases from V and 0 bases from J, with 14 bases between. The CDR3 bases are TGTGCCAGCAGCCGTGGGGCCTCTCCCTCCTACGAGCAGTACTTC. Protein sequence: CASSRGASPSYEQYF.

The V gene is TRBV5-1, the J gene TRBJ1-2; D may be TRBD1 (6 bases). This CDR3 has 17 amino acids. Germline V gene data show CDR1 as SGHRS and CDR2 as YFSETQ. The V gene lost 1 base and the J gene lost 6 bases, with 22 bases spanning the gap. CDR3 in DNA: TGCGCCAGCAGCTTGTACCGGGACATTCTAACTTTTGATGGCTACACCTTC. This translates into CASSLYRDILTFDGYTF.

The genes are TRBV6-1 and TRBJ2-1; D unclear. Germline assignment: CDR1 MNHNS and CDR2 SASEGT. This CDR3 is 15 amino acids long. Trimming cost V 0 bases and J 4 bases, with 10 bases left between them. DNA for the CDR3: TGTGCCAGCAGTGAAGCGGCCTCCCCGTACAATGAGCAGTTCTTC. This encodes CASSEAASPYNEQFF.

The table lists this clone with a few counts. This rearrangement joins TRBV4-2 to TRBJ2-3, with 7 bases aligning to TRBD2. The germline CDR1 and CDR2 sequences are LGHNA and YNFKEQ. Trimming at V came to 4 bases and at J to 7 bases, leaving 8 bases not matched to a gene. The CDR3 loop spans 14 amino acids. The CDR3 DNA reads TGTGCCAGCAGCCCAGGACTAGAAATAAATACGCAGTATTTT. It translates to CASSPGLEINTQYF.

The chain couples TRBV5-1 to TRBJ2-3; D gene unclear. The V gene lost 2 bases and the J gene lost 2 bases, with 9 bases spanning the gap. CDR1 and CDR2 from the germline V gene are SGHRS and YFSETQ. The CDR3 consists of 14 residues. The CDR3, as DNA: TGCGCCAGCAGCTTTAGACTCCTCACAGATACGCAGTATTTT. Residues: CASSFRLLTDTQYF.

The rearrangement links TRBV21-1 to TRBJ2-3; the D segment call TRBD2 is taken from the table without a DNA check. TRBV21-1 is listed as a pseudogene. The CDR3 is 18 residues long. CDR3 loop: CASSRPRCPPSSTDTQYF. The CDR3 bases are TGTGCCAGCAGCCGACCGAGGTGCCCACCCTCTAGCACAGATACGCAGTATTTT.

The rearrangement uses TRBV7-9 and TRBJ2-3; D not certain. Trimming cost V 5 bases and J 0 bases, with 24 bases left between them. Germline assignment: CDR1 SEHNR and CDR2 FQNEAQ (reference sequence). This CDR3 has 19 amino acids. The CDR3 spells CASSRDLYAVGASTDTQYF. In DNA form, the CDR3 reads TGTGCCAGCAGCCGCGATTTGTATGCCGTCGGTGCTAGCACAGATACGCAGTATTTT. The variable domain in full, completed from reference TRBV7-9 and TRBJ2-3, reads DTGVSQNPRHKITKRGQNVTFRCDPISEHNRLYWYRQTLGQGPEFLTYFQNEAQLEKSRLLSDRFSAERPKGSFSTLEIQRTEQGDSAMYLCASSRDLYAVGASTDTQYFGPGTRLTVL.

The DNA for the CDR3 is TGTGCCTGGAGTCCCCCGGGACCGGGAGAGCAGTACTTC. Residues: CAWSPPGPGEQYF. The chain couples TRBV30 to TRBJ2-7, with D perhaps given as TRBD1 or TRBD2 (5 bases each). Looked up from germline, CDR1 is GTSNPN and CDR2 is SVGIG (reference sequence). The CDR3 consists of 13 residues. V was shortened by 2 bases and J by 7 bases, with 15 bases between the two germline ends.